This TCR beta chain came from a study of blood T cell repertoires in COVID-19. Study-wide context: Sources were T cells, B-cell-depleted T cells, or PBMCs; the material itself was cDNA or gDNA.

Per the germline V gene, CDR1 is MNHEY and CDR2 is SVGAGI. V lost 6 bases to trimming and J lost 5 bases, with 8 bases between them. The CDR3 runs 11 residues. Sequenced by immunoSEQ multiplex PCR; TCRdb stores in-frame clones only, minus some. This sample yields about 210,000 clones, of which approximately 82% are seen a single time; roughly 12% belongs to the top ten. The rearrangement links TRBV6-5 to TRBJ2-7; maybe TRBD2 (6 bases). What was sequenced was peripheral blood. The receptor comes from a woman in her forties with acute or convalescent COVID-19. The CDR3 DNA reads TGTGCCAGCAGGCGGGGCCACGAGCAGTACTTC. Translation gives CASRRGHEQYF.